A single sample is the source of the 19 T cell receptor beta chains below, sequenced in a study of cytomegalovirus exposure and HLA in healthy donors. PCR involved 60 Vbeta and 13 Jbeta primers. Assay: immunoSEQ multiplex PCR; the TCRdb copy retains only in-frame clones and omits some. Altogether roughly 150,000 clones are present, 65% to 80% being singletons, with the ten largest covering 1.5% to 2%. The material sequenced was PBMCs. The receptors here all came from a human donor in good health.

This clone was detected a few times. The chain uses TRBV7-9 and TRBJ1-5; 9 bases agree with TRBD1. The CDR3 consists of 17 residues. The germline V gene encodes CDR1 SEHNR and CDR2 FQNEAQ (reference sequence). V was clipped by 2 bases and J by 0 bases; unmatched bases: 5. CDR3 in DNA: TGTGCCAGCAGCTTATACGGGACAGGGAATAGCAATCAGCCCCAGCATTTT. Translated: CASSLYGTGNSNQPQHF.

J is TRBJ2-7 and V is TRBV20-1; 7 nucleotides line up with TRBD1. The ends lost 6 bases at V and 3 bases at J; junction bases unmatched: 2. The germline V gene encodes CDR1 DFQATT and CDR2 SNEGSKA (reference sequence). The length of the CDR3 is 11 residues. The CDR3 sequence: CSAGTDYEQYF. CDR3 nucleotide sequence: TGCAGTGCAGGGACAGACTACGAGCAGTACTTC.

The gene calls are TRBV4-3 and TRBJ2-5; TRBD1 aligns across 8 bases. The J call may be wrong; the DNA end is better matched by TRBJ2-7. Germline loops: CDR1 LGHNA, CDR2 YSLEER. The CDR3 consists of 18 residues. The CDR3 loop is CASSQVWQGADSSYEQYF. The CDR3, as DNA: TGCGCCAGCAGCCAAGTGTGGCAGGGGGCCGACTCCTCCTACGAGCAGTACTTC.

The chain couples TRBV28 to TRBJ2-1; the D gene is possibly TRBD2 (6 bases). From germline, CDR1 is MDHEN and CDR2 SYDVKM. CDR3 length: 14 amino acids. V lost 7 bases and J 0 bases, leaving 10 bases between the germline ends. The CDR3 loop is CASTRSGSYNEQFF. CDR3 DNA: TGTGCCAGCACTCGTAGCGGCTCCTACAATGAGCAGTTCTTC.

This clone was seen a few times. CDR3 bases: TGTGCCAGCAGTTCAGGGGGCATGCTCTCCTACGAGCAGTACTTC. Translated: CASSSGGMLSYEQYF. This chain joins TRBV28 and TRBJ2-7, with 8 positions matching TRBD1. With 4 bases clipped from V and 0 bases from J, the junction kept 5 bases outside the gene matches. Germline V gives CDR1 MDHEN, CDR2 SYDVKM. The CDR3 loop spans 15 amino acids.

The chain joins TRBV6-4 to TRBJ2-7; 7 nucleotides agree with TRBD1. With 8 bases clipped from V and 5 bases from J, the junction kept 12 bases outside the gene matches. CDR3 length: 14 residues. Germline V gene sequence: CDR1 MRHNA, CDR2 SNTAGT. CDR3 region: CASGYGTAIDEQYF. The CDR3 bases are TGTGCCAGCGGATACGGGACAGCGATCGACGAGCAGTACTTC.

The chain has TRBV12-5 and TRBJ1-1, with TRBD1 identical over 8 bases. From germline, CDR1 is LGHNT and CDR2 FRNRAP. With V trimmed by 2 bases and J by 5 bases, 7 bases remained unmatched. The length of the CDR3 is 15 residues. As DNA, the CDR3 is TGTGCTAGTGGTTTGTTTACAGGGGGGGGGACTGAAGCTTTCTTT. This encodes CASGLFTGGGTEAFF.

The gene calls are TRBV7-8 and TRBJ2-1, with a possible D match to TRBD2 (7 bases). Trimming pared 1 base from V and 2 bases from J, leaving 12 bases between. The CDR3 sequence is 16 residues long. Germline lookup yields CDR1 SGHVS and CDR2 FQNEAQ. The CDR3 is CASSLVGGAAYNEQFF. CDR3 DNA sequence: TGTGCCAGCAGCTTAGTGGGGGGGGCGGCCTACAATGAGCAGTTCTTC.

This clone was found a few times. This chain links TRBV27 with TRBJ1-2; no firm D call. CDR1 and CDR2 (germline): MNHEY, SMNVEV (reference sequence). Trimming cost V 6 bases and J 5 bases, with 16 bases left between them. CDR3 length: 14 residues. The CDR3 region has the DNA TGTGCCAGCAGCACCTACCTGTCGGGTTATGGCTACACCTTC. This codes for CASSTYLSGYGYTF.

In DNA, the CDR3 is TGTGCCAGCAGGCCCGGACAGACCTCCTACGAGCAGTACTTC. Encoded protein: CASRPGQTSYEQYF. The J gene is TRBJ2-7, the V gene TRBV2; D may be TRBD1 (6 bases). V was trimmed by 6 bases and J by 0 bases, leaving 12 bases between them. Germline V gene lookup returns CDR1 SNHLY and CDR2 FYNNEI. The length of the CDR3 is 14 residues.

This rearrangement joins TRBV18 to TRBJ1-2; D gene unclear. Trimming removed 3 bases from V and 2 bases from J, with 19 bases in between. Per the germline V gene, CDR1 is KGHSH and CDR2 is LQKENI. The CDR3 length is 17 residues. The CDR3 DNA reads TGTGCCAGCTCACCCCAACCCGGAACTCAGCGGAACTATGGCTACACCTTC. Encoded protein: CASSPQPGTQRNYGYTF.

The rearrangement joins TRBV2 to TRBJ2-6; TRBD1 matches at 7 bases. CDR1 and CDR2 (germline): SNHLY, FYNNEI. V was clipped by 4 bases and J by 0 bases; unmatched bases: 3. The CDR3 sequence is 16 residues long. CDR3 residues: CASSGDSRSGANVLTF. CDR3 bases: TGTGCCAGCAGTGGGGACAGCCGCTCTGGGGCCAACGTCCTGACTTTC.

This chain connects TRBV18 to TRBJ2-7; a weak D match, TRBD1 (6 bases). Germline lookup yields CDR1 KGHSH and CDR2 LQKENI. The V and J ends lost 2 bases and 0 bases respectively, with 11 bases between them. CDR3 size: 15 residues. CDR3 DNA sequence: TGTGCCAGCTCACCAAGGAGACAGGCCTCCTACGAGCAGTACTTC. This codes for CASSPRRQASYEQYF.

This chain uses TRBV9 with TRBJ2-2, with TRBD2 matching over 7 bases. V lost 0 bases, J lost 5 bases, and 10 bases stayed unmatched. Germline V gene sequence: CDR1 SGDLS, CDR2 YYNGEE. The CDR3 has 17 residues. This chain's CDR3 is CASSVASGGLITGELFF. CDR3 in DNA: TGTGCCAGCAGCGTAGCTTCGGGAGGTCTCATTACCGGGGAGCTGTTTTTT.

The V gene is TRBV18, the J gene TRBJ2-2; 8 bases line up with TRBD2. Looked up from germline, CDR1 is KGHSH and CDR2 is LQKENI. The V and J ends lost 6 bases and 11 bases, in that order; junction bases with no gene match: 8. This CDR3 comprises 13 residues. The CDR3 region is CASSSGTSGELFF. The DNA for the CDR3 is TGTGCCAGCTCGTCGGGAACTAGCGGCGAGCTGTTTTTT.

The chain carries TRBV7-3 and TRBJ2-1; 8 positions agree with TRBD2. The germline V gene has CDR1 SGHTA and CDR2 FQGTGA. The CDR3 has 15 residues. J gave up 4 bases and V 5 bases, and 7 bases lay outside the gene matches. CDR3 sequence reads: CASSPAGTRYNEQFF. In nucleotides, the CDR3 is TGTGCCAGCAGCCCGGCCGGGACTAGATACAATGAGCAGTTCTTC.

The chain has TRBV28 and TRBJ1-5; D gene uncertain. This CDR3 contains 13 residues. V lost 10 bases to trimming and J lost 1 base, with 11 bases between them. Germline values: CDR1 MDHEN, CDR2 SYDVKM. The DNA of the CDR3 is TGTGCCACTACCCCCAGGAGCAATCAGCCCCAGCATTTT. Translated: CATTPRSNQPQHF.

This chain uses TRBV5-6 with TRBJ2-5; 12 nucleotides match TRBD2. The DNA end is more similar to TRBJ2-7, so the J call may be wrong. The CDR3 consists of 15 residues. Germline V lookup: CDR1 SGHDT, CDR2 YYEEEE. CDR3: CASSSGLAGTYEQYF. CDR3 nucleotides: TGTGCCAGCAGCTCAGGACTAGCGGGGACCTACGAGCAGTACTTC.

This clone was observed a few times. The chain recombines TRBV27 with TRBJ2-4; 7 positions agree with TRBD1. Germline CDR1 reads MNHEY; CDR2 reads SMNVEV (reference sequence). The CDR3 runs to 16 residues. The V segment lost 6 bases and the J segment 2 bases; nucleotides outside the gene matches: 10. In nucleotides, the CDR3 is TGTGCCAGCAGGTCAGGGGGTATTGTTTCCAAAAACATTCAGTACTTC. Encoded protein: CASRSGGIVSKNIQYF.